The clone carrying this TCR beta chain was found many times. No antigen is known for it. Previously reported methods and listed TCR primers produced the bulk TCR libraries. A single record per CDR3 protein comes from TCRdb applying MiXCR to the PCR reads. Among more than 250,000 distinct CDR3 sequences listed, about 20% were seen once. The data belong to a study of molecular identifiers for immune sequencing clone quantification. On the study more broadly: RNA from approximately 20,000 or 98,000 naive CD8 cells was split five ways in replicates, with four sequenced.

Germline assignment: CDR1 SEHNR and CDR2 FQNEAQ (reference sequence). Trimming left V 4 bases short and J 6 bases short, with 15 bases between. The CDR3 has 15 residues. Findings of the study overall: Sharing of a barcode by identical TCR molecules could cause highly expanded clone sizes to be underestimated.

The sequenced sample was naive CD8+ T cells from blood, with Jurkat cell RNA spiked in. The subset denotes: FACS-sorted CD8+CD4-CCR7+CD45RA+ naive T cells. This clonotype was obtained from a human donor in good health. Some libraries in this study had Jurkat cell RNA spiked in. The gene calls are TRBV7-9 and TRBJ2-2; the D gene could be TRBD1 or TRBD2 (6 bases each). The DNA of the CDR3 is TGTGCCAGCAGCTCAAACGGGGGCTTTCCCGGGGAGCTGTTTTTT. Translating it yields CASSSNGGFPGELFF.